Presented here are 24 T cell receptor beta chains from one specimen sequenced in a study of beta chain features in type 1 diabetes. The sequenced template was cDNA made from the entire isolated RNA. TCRdb keeps only in-frame clones here, not all; method: immunoSEQ multiplex PCR. Of about 60,000 clones listed, about 55% are singletons. The sample was Tregs from blood. These receptors were collected from a woman younger than 35 in good health.

This clone was seen more than once but under ten times. The chain is built from TRBV7-2 and TRBJ2-5, with D maybe TRBD2 (7 bases). The V gene lost 1 base and the J gene lost 5 bases, with 14 bases spanning the gap. The CDR3 contains 15 residues. Germline V lookup: CDR1 SGHTA, CDR2 FQGNSA. This chain's CDR3 is CASSLVRGAGETQYF. The CDR3 nucleotides are TGTGCCAGCAGCTTAGTACGGGGGGCAGGGGAGACCCAGTACTTC.

V and J are TRBV5-5 and TRBJ2-3, with 8 bases aligning to TRBD2. Per the germline V gene, CDR1 is SGHKS and CDR2 is YYEKEE (reference sequence). Trimming at V came to 3 bases and at J to 4 bases, leaving 13 bases not matched to a gene. The CDR3 has 17 amino acids. CDR3 in amino acids: CASSSGRGLASADTQYF. The CDR3 DNA sequence: TGTGCCAGCAGCTCTGGACGAGGACTAGCATCAGCAGATACGCAGTATTTT.

This clone has only one observation. This chain uses TRBV18 with TRBJ1-3; 7 positions match TRBD1. CDR3 length equals 16 residues. Unmatched junction bases numbered 9, after V lost 6 bases and J lost 1 base. Germline V gives CDR1 KGHSH, CDR2 LQKENI. In DNA form, the CDR3 reads TGTGCCAGCTCCCTAGGACAGGCGCGATCTGGAAACACCATATATTTT. Translated: CASSLGQARSGNTIYF.

V gene TRBV5-5 combines with J gene TRBJ1-2; TRBD1 might be the D (5 bases). Germline V gene lookup returns CDR1 SGHKS and CDR2 YYEKEE (reference sequence). Trimming removed 3 bases from V and 8 bases from J, with 8 bases in between. This CDR3 comprises 11 residues. The chain's CDR3 is CASSWGGGYTF. The CDR3 nucleotides are TGTGCCAGCAGCTGGGGGGGAGGCTACACCTTC.

This clone was recorded a few times. J is TRBJ2-3 and V is TRBV7-9, with 10 positions matching TRBD2. The CDR3 totals 16 residues. Germline V gives CDR1 SEHNR, CDR2 FQNEAQ (reference sequence). V lost 3 bases to trimming and J lost 1 base; unmatched junction nucleotides: 4. In DNA form, the CDR3 reads TGTGCCAGCAGCTTCAGCGGGAGGGCGGGCACAGATACGCAGTATTTT. The encoded protein is CASSFSGRAGTDTQYF.

This rearrangement joins TRBV5-1 to TRBJ2-1; D possibly corresponds to TRBD2 (5 bases). There are 13 residues in the CDR3. Trimming stripped 4 bases from V and 7 bases from J, with 12 bases between. Germline V CDR1 and CDR2: SGHRS, YFSETQ. In DNA form, the CDR3 reads TGCGCCAGCAGCCACCCCCGAGGGAATGAGCAGTTCTTC. This codes for CASSHPRGNEQFF.

The chain joins TRBV7-9 to TRBJ1-1; D is unresolved. The germline V gene has CDR1 SEHNR and CDR2 FQNEAQ (reference sequence). The CDR3 loop spans 14 amino acids. Trimming stripped 2 bases from V and 6 bases from J, with 13 bases between. DNA of the CDR3: TGTGCCAGCAGCTTATCCCTCGGGATTCCTGAAGCTTTCTTT. Protein sequence: CASSLSLGIPEAFF.

The chain is built from TRBV19 and TRBJ2-3, with D perhaps matching TRBD1 (6 bases). V was clipped by 7 bases and J by 0 bases, with 11 bases between them. The CDR3 covers 14 residues. The germline gives CDR1 LNHDA, CDR2 SQIVND (reference sequence). The CDR3 nucleotides read TGTGCCAGTACCGGGACAATAAGCACAGATACGCAGTATTTT. It translates to CASTGTISTDTQYF.

The chain is built from TRBV29-1 and TRBJ2-1; TRBD1 is a possible D gene (5 bases). With 4 bases removed from V and 2 bases from J, the gap between germline ends came to 12 bases. Germline CDR1 reads SQVTM; CDR2 reads ANQGSEA. The CDR3 extends over 14 amino acids. CDR3 bases: TGCAGCGTTGCAGACAGTGGGCCCTACAATGAGCAGTTCTTC. Residues: CSVADSGPYNEQFF.

V and J are TRBV18 and TRBJ2-3, with 14 bases matching TRBD2. The CDR3 has 16 residues. Per germline, CDR1 KGHSH and CDR2 LQKENI. V dropped 6 bases and J dropped 5; count of bases not matched to a gene: 7. The CDR3 bases are TGTGCCAGCTCGAGGACTAGCGGGGGGCACGGAGATACGCAGTATTTT. Its translation is CASSRTSGGHGDTQYF.

The V and J genes are TRBV5-1 and TRBJ2-7; D is unclear. The CDR3 is 11 amino acids. Trimming took off 5 bases at V and 4 bases at J, with 7 bases between the two ends. Germline lookup yields CDR1 SGHRS and CDR2 YFSETQ. CDR3 nucleotides: TGCGCCAGCAGGTCTAATTACGAGCAGTACTTC. Encoded protein: CASRSNYEQYF. Looking up the rest from reference TRBV5-1 and TRBJ2-7 gives the full variable domain: KAGVTQTPRYLIKTRGQQVTLSCSPISGHRSVSWYQQTPGQGLQFLFEYFSETQRNKGNFPGRFSGRQFSNSRSEMNVSTLELGDSALYLCASRSNYEQYFGPGTRLTVT.

The chain uses TRBV7-9 and TRBJ2-3, with D perhaps matching TRBD2 (6 bases). The CDR3 is made up of 17 amino acids. Germline loops: CDR1 SEHNR, CDR2 FQNEAQ (reference sequence). Trimming shortened V by 5 bases and J by 1 base, and 19 bases separated the two germline ends. The CDR3 DNA reads TGTGCCAGCAGCCCCCGACTTGGCGGGGATGGCACAGATACGCAGTATTTT. Its translation is CASSPRLGGDGTDTQYF.

The chain joins TRBV7-2 to TRBJ2-5; D is unresolved. The CDR3 covers 12 residues. The V gene's germline CDR1 is SGHTA and CDR2 FQGNSA. Trimming shortened V by 8 bases and J by 4 bases, and 11 bases separated the two germline ends. CDR3 sequence (DNA): TGTGCCAGCCGACAAGAAGGAGAGACCCAGTACTTC. Amino acid sequence: CASRQEGETQYF.

The chain is built from TRBV2 and TRBJ2-3, with TRBD2 as a possible D gene (5 bases). The CDR3 consists of 13 residues. The germline V gene has CDR1 SNHLY and CDR2 FYNNEI. The V end lost 6 bases, the J end lost 8 bases, and 15 bases lay between the germline ends. CDR3 region: CASREASRGTQYF. CDR3 nucleotides: TGTGCCAGCAGGGAGGCTAGCCGAGGTACGCAGTATTTT.

This clone appeared a few times. CDR3 in amino acids: CASSPTVSGANNEQFF. The CDR3 coding sequence is TGCGCCAGCAGCCCTACCGTTAGCGGGGCAAACAATGAGCAGTTCTTC. The rearrangement uses TRBV5-1 and TRBJ2-1; TRBD2 aligns across 8 bases. CDR1 is SGHRS, CDR2 YFSETQ, per germline. There are 16 residues in the CDR3. The J segment lost 5 bases and the V segment lost 4 bases, leaving 11 bases of the junction unmatched. Full variable domain (remainder filled in from reference TRBV5-1 and TRBJ2-1): KAGVTQTPRYLIKTRGQQVTLSCSPISGHRSVSWYQQTPGQGLQFLFEYFSETQRNKGNFPGRFSGRQFSNSRSEMNVSTLELGDSALYLCASSPTVSGANNEQFFGPGTRLTVL.

The chain couples TRBV30 to TRBJ2-5; TRBD2 aligns across 7 bases. The CDR3 sequence is 14 residues long. Germline V CDR1 and CDR2: GTSNPN, SVGIG (reference sequence). V shed 8 bases and J 2 bases; nucleotides not matched to a gene: 11. CDR3 bases: TGTGCCCGGGGGGAGCTAGCGACACAAGAGACCCAGTACTTC. Translated, it gives CARGELATQETQYF.

This rearrangement joins TRBV7-8 to TRBJ2-5; 10 nucleotides line up with TRBD2. The CDR3 contains 17 residues. CDR1 and CDR2 from the germline V gene are SGHVS and FQNEAQ. The V gene end was trimmed by 4 bases and the J gene end by 6 bases; junction bases not matched to a gene: 14. The CDR3, as DNA: TGTGCCAGCAGCTCAAGCGGGGGGGCCTCGGAGTGGAAGACCCAGTACTTC. Translated, it gives CASSSSGGASEWKTQYF.

The V gene is TRBV19, the J gene TRBJ1-6, with a weak D call TRBD1 (5 bases). Germline CDR1 reads LNHDA; CDR2 reads SQIVND (reference sequence). Trimming left V 3 bases short and J 8 bases short, with 11 bases between. This CDR3 has 14 amino acids. The CDR3 reads CASSIGGVDSPLHF. The CDR3 bases are TGTGCCAGTAGTATTGGGGGGGTAGATTCACCCCTCCACTTT.

This rearrangement joins TRBV18 to TRBJ2-3, with D maybe TRBD2 (6 bases). The CDR3 extends over 12 amino acids. CDR1 KGHSH and CDR2 LQKENI come from the germline V gene. Trimming took off 2 bases at V and 6 bases at J, with 6 bases between the two ends. The DNA of the CDR3 is TGTGCCAGCTCACCAGGAGGGGATACGCAGTATTTT. It is translated as CASSPGGDTQYF.

This chain joins TRBV18 and TRBJ1-2; 12 bases agree with TRBD1. This CDR3 comprises 16 residues. CDR1 is KGHSH, CDR2 LQKENI, per germline. V gave up 6 bases and J gave up 6 bases; unmatched junction bases: 11. In nucleotides, the CDR3 is TGTGCCAGCTCTATCCTCTCGGGACAGGGGGCGGATGGCTACACCTTC. This translates into CASSILSGQGADGYTF.

The J gene is TRBJ2-5, the V gene TRBV6-5; TRBD1 agrees at 8 bases. This CDR3 comprises 15 residues. Germline-derived CDR1 and CDR2 are MNHEY and SVGAGI. V trimming: 0 bases; J trimming: 7 bases; junction bases outside the gene matches: 7. CDR3 coding DNA: TGTGCCAGCAGTTACTCCTTCAGGGGGCGAGGGACCCAGTACTTC. The encoded protein is CASSYSFRGRGTQYF.

This clone has a handful of counts. The chain carries TRBV4-1 and TRBJ2-5; tentative D call: TRBD1 (5 bases). This CDR3 has 13 amino acids. Per germline, CDR1 MGHRA and CDR2 YSYEKL. Trimming stripped 4 bases from V and 7 bases from J, with 13 bases between. The DNA of the CDR3 is TGCGCCAGCAGCCTCGACAGTCCGTGGACCCAGTACTTC. Its protein is CASSLDSPWTQYF.

This clone occurred a few times. This chain connects TRBV7-9 to TRBJ2-5, with D hard to call. The assigned J gene may be wrong: the sequence end matches TRBJ2-7 better. The CDR3 sequence is 12 residues long. CDR1 and CDR2 (germline): SEHNR, FQNEAQ (reference sequence). The CDR3 sequence is CASSLHSYEQYF. The CDR3 DNA reads as TGTGCCAGCAGCTTACACTCCTACGAGCAGTACTTC.

The table lists this clone with a few counts. The chain uses TRBV18 and TRBJ2-7; tentative D call: TRBD2 (6 bases). The CDR3 extends over 16 amino acids. Trimming removed 3 bases at V and 2 bases at J, with 17 bases between. CDR1 KGHSH and CDR2 LQKENI come from the germline V gene. The CDR3 sequence: CASSPVGGAMTYEQYF. In DNA form, the CDR3 reads TGTGCCAGCTCACCCGTGGGAGGTGCCATGACCTACGAGCAGTACTTC.